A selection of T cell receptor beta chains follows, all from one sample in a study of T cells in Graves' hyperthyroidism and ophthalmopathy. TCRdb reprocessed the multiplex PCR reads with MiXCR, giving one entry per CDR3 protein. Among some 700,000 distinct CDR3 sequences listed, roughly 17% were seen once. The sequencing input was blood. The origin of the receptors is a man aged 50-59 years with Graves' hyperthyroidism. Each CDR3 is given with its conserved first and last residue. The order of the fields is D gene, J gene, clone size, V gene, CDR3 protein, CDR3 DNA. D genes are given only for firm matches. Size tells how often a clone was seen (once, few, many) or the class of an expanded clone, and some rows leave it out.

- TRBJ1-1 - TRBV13 CASSATGVLNTEAFF TGTGCCAGCAGCGCGACGGGGGTTCTCAACACTGAAGCTTTCTTT
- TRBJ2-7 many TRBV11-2 CASSLGLWGEQYF TGTGCCAGCAGCTTGGGATTATGGGGAGAGCAGTACTTC
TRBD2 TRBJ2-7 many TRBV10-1 CASSESGLAGGKSYEQYF TGCGCCAGCAGTGAAAGCGGGCTAGCGGGAGGGAAATCCTACGAGCAGTACTTC
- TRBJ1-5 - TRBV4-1 CASSQEPNYSNQPQHF TGCGCCAGCAGCCAAGAACCCAATTATAGCAATCAGCCCCAGCATTTT
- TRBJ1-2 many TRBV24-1 CATSPGDNGYTF TGTGCCACCAGCCCGGGGGATAATGGCTACACCTTC
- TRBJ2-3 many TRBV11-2 CASSLEMGHIFNADTQYF TGTGCCAGCAGCTTGGAAATGGGACATATTTTCAACGCAGATACGCAGTATTTT
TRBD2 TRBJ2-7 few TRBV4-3 CASSQERTSGYEQYF TGCGCCAGCAGCCAAGAGAGAACTAGCGGCTACGAGCAGTACTTC
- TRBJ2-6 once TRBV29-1 CSVGGLGLSSGANVLTF TGCAGCGTTGGTGGTTTGGGACTTTCTTCTGGGGCCAACGTCCTGACTTTC
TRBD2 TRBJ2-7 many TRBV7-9 CASSSGLAGGEYEQYF TGTGCCAGCAGCTCTGGACTAGCGGGAGGGGAATACGAGCAGTACTTC
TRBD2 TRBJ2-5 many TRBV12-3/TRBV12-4 CASSRWTSGRRETQYF TGTGCCAGCAGTAGATGGACTAGCGGGAGGAGAGAGACCCAGTACTTC
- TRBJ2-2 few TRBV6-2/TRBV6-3 CASSYGTGMTGELFF TGTGCCAGCAGTTATGGGACGGGAATGACCGGGGAGCTGTTTTTT
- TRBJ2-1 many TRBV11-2 CASSPRGLDPNEQFF TGTGCCAGCAGCCCACGGGGGCTAGACCCTAATGAGCAGTTCTTC
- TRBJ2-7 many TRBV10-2 CASSESSYEQYF TGCGCCAGCAGTGAGTCATCCTACGAGCAGTACTTC
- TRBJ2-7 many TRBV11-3 CASSLEGRDEQYF TGTGCCAGCAGCTTAGAAGGGAGAGACGAGCAGTACTTC
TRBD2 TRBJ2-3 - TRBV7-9 CASSLTPTSGMTDTQYF TGTGCCAGCAGCTTAACGCCGACTAGCGGGATGACAGATACGCAGTATTTT
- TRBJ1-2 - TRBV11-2 CASSLVAAGDYGYTF TGTGCCAGCAGCTTAGTGGCCGCTGGGGACTATGGCTACACCTTC
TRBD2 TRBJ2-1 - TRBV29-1 CSVELAGRLEQFF TGCAGCGTCGAACTAGCGGGACGCCTTGAGCAGTTCTTC
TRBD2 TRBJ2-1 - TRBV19 CASSAFAGGVTEQFF TGTGCCAGTAGCGCATTTGCGGGAGGAGTAACTGAGCAGTTCTTC
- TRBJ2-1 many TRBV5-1 CASSSRGTRDSSYNEQFF TGCGCCAGCAGCTCGAGGGGGACTCGGGATTCCTCCTACAATGAGCAGTTCTTC
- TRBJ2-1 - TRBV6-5 CASSYKGAGSEQFF TGTGCCAGCAGTTACAAGGGGGCGGGGAGTGAGCAGTTCTTC
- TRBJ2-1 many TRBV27 CASSTYKFSYNEQFF TGTGCCAGCAGTACGTACAAGTTCTCCTACAATGAGCAGTTCTTC
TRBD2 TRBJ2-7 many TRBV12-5 CASVHPTSVEYEQYF TGTGCTAGTGTCCATCCGACTAGCGTAGAATACGAGCAGTACTTC
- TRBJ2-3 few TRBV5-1 CASGSGDGYTDTQYF TGCGCCAGCGGATCTGGGGACGGATACACAGATACGCAGTATTTT
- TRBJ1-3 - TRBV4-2 CASSQGQPSGNTIYF TGTGCCAGCAGCCAAGGACAGCCCTCTGGAAACACCATATATTTT
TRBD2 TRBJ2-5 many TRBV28 CASSLMLAGEETQYF TGTGCCAGCAGTTTAATGCTAGCGGGAGAGGAGACCCAGTACTTC
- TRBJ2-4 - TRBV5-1 CASSYVGAKNIQYF TGTGCCAGCAGCTACGTTGGGGCCAAAAACATTCAGTACTTC
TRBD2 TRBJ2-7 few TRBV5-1 CASSLELAGRYPYEQYF TGCGCCAGCAGCTTGGAGCTAGCGGGACGATACCCCTACGAGCAGTACTTC
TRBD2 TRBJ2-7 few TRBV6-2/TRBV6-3 CASRSGRAVYEQYF TGTGCCAGCAGGAGCGGGAGGGCCGTCTACGAGCAGTACTTC